This TCR beta chain appears in the sequencing data of a study of blood T cell repertoires in COVID-19. In the original workflow: Amplifying reference gene primers gave estimates of nucleated cell counts. Method: immunoSEQ multiplex PCR; TCRdb's copy keeps in-frame clones and lacks some. The V and J calls and clone size are taken from that table; D and trimming were inferred from the DNA. The sample lists some 220,000 clones, approximately 83% occurring once. The sample holds a few counts of this clone. V gave up 3 bases and J gave up 3 bases, with 12 bases separating them. This CDR3 comprises 15 residues. Germline V lookup: CDR1 SGHNT, CDR2 YYREEE (reference sequence).

This sequence joins TRBV5-4 and TRBJ2-2, with TRBD2 as a possible D gene (6 bases). The sequencing sample was made of peripheral blood. The receptor comes from a human donor in a cohort sampled during active COVID-19. The CDR3 spells CASSSDGGYTGELFF. The CDR3 DNA follows: TGTGCCAGCAGCTCGGACGGGGGATACACCGGGGAGCTGTTTTTT. Filled out from reference TRBV5-4 and TRBJ2-2, the complete variable domain reads ETGVTQSPTHLIKTRGQQVTLRCSSQSGHNTVSWYQQALGQGPQFIFQYYREEENGRGNFPPRFSGLQFPNYSSELNVNALELDDSALYLCASSSDGGYTGELFFGEGSRLTVL.